A selection of T cell receptor beta chains follows, all from one sample in a study of blood T cell repertoires in COVID-19. The data were produced by immunoSEQ multiplex PCR, yet TCRdb's version contains in-frame clones alone and is incomplete. The sample consists of about 50,000 clones, around 90% of them appearing once. Sequenced sample: peripheral blood. These receptors were taken from a human donor in a cohort sampled during active COVID-19. Both conserved end residues are part of each CDR3. The order of the fields is D gene, J gene, V gene, clone size, CDR3 protein, CDR3 DNA. The D gene is left open where the match is weak. Expanded clones are given a class, and other clones once, few, many or no size at all.

D gene: .; J gene: TRBJ2-2; V gene: TRBV6-5; clone size: .; CDR3 protein: CASGGLMSPGELFF; CDR3 DNA: TGTGCCAGCGGGGGCCTTATGAGCCCCGGGGAGCTGTTTTTT
D gene: .; J gene: TRBJ1-4; V gene: TRBV7-8; clone size: .; CDR3 protein: CASSLGGRWTLNEKLFF; CDR3 DNA: TGTGCCAGCAGCTTAGGGGGCAGGTGGACCCTTAATGAAAAACTGTTTTTT
D gene: .; J gene: TRBJ2-2; V gene: TRBV6-1; clone size: .; CDR3 protein: CASSEGARGNTGELFF; CDR3 DNA: TGTGCCAGCAGTGAGGGGGCGAGGGGGAACACCGGGGAGCTGTTTTTT
D gene: TRBD1; J gene: TRBJ2-2; V gene: TRBV4-2; clone size: .; CDR3 protein: CASSQWDSNTGELFF; CDR3 DNA: TGTGCCAGCAGCCAGTGGGACAGTAACACCGGGGAGCTGTTTTTT
D gene: .; J gene: TRBJ2-2; V gene: TRBV7-2; clone size: .; CDR3 protein: CASSHEAGELFF; CDR3 DNA: TGTGCCAGCAGCCACGAGGCCGGGGAGCTGTTTTTT
D gene: .; J gene: TRBJ1-2; V gene: TRBV6-6; clone size: .; CDR3 protein: CASSPGTPYGYTF; CDR3 DNA: TGTGCCAGCAGCCCCGGGACACCGTATGGCTACACCTTC
D gene: TRBD1; J gene: TRBJ2-4; V gene: TRBV27; clone size: .; CDR3 protein: CASSSRGTNIQYF; CDR3 DNA: TGTGCCAGCAGTTCCAGGGGGACAAACATTCAGTACTTC
D gene: .; J gene: TRBJ2-7; V gene: TRBV6-1; clone size: .; CDR3 protein: CASSEDGGESYEQYF; CDR3 DNA: TGTGCCAGCAGTGAAGATGGAGGGGAGTCCTACGAGCAGTACTTC
D gene: TRBD1; J gene: TRBJ2-2; V gene: TRBV3-1/TRBV3-2; clone size: .; CDR3 protein: CASSPPDRGNTGELFF; CDR3 DNA: TGTGCCAGCAGCCCACCAGACAGGGGGAACACCGGGGAGCTGTTTTTT
D gene: .; J gene: TRBJ1-5; V gene: TRBV19; clone size: .; CDR3 protein: CASSRILTVLTSNQPQHF; CDR3 DNA: TGTGCCAGTAGCAGAATATTAACAGTCCTTACTAGCAATCAGCCCCAGCATTTT
D gene: TRBD1; J gene: TRBJ1-1; V gene: TRBV4-3; clone size: .; CDR3 protein: CASSQGSWGQMNTEAFF; CDR3 DNA: TGCGCCAGCAGCCAAGGATCATGGGGACAGATGAACACTGAAGCTTTCTTT
D gene: TRBD2; J gene: TRBJ2-1; V gene: TRBV18; clone size: .; CDR3 protein: CASSPQAGGSYNEQFF; CDR3 DNA: TGTGCCAGCTCACCACAAGCGGGGGGAAGCTACAATGAGCAGTTCTTC
D gene: TRBD1; J gene: TRBJ1-2; V gene: TRBV5-1; clone size: .; CDR3 protein: CASSTEPGQGLGYTF; CDR3 DNA: TGCGCCAGCAGCACTGAACCGGGACAGGGACTTGGCTACACCTTC
D gene: TRBD1; J gene: TRBJ2-2; V gene: TRBV7-2; clone size: few; CDR3 protein: CASSPRTGNNAGELFF; CDR3 DNA: TGTGCCAGCAGCCCGCGGACAGGGAACAATGCCGGGGAGCTGTTTTTT
D gene: .; J gene: TRBJ1-5; V gene: TRBV7-9; clone size: once; CDR3 protein: CASSPGGRNQPQHF; CDR3 DNA: TGTGCCAGCAGTCCCGGCGGGCGAAATCAGCCCCAGCATTTT
D gene: TRBD1; J gene: TRBJ2-1; V gene: TRBV7-2; clone size: .; CDR3 protein: CASSIDRGRGEQFF; CDR3 DNA: TGTGCCAGCAGCATCGACAGGGGGCGAGGTGAGCAGTTCTTC
D gene: TRBD1; J gene: TRBJ2-7; V gene: TRBV5-5; clone size: .; CDR3 protein: CASSLSHRQGYYEQYF; CDR3 DNA: TGTGCCAGCAGCTTGTCACACCGACAGGGTTACTACGAGCAGTACTTC
D gene: TRBD2; J gene: TRBJ2-7; V gene: TRBV7-3; clone size: few; CDR3 protein: CASSLDGTRTYEQYF; CDR3 DNA: TGTGCCAGCAGCTTAGATGGGACTAGGACCTACGAGCAGTACTTC
D gene: .; J gene: TRBJ2-5; V gene: TRBV21-1; clone size: once; CDR3 protein: CASSNNRGQESDHF; CDR3 DNA: TGTGCCAGCAGCAATAACAGGGGGCAAGAAAGCGATCACTTC
D gene: TRBD1; J gene: TRBJ2-7; V gene: TRBV11-1; clone size: few; CDR3 protein: CASSLWDRGTYEQYF; CDR3 DNA: TGTGCCAGCAGCTTATGGGACAGGGGAACCTACGAGCAGTACTTC
D gene: TRBD1; J gene: TRBJ2-7; V gene: TRBV29-1; clone size: .; CDR3 protein: CSVEAGQGADEQYF; CDR3 DNA: TGCAGCGTTGAAGCGGGCCAGGGGGCGGACGAGCAGTACTTC
D gene: TRBD2; J gene: TRBJ2-5; V gene: TRBV7-2; clone size: .; CDR3 protein: CASSLAGGVETQYF; CDR3 DNA: TGTGCCAGCAGCTTAGCGGGGGGGGTAGAGACCCAGTACTTC
D gene: .; J gene: TRBJ2-5; V gene: TRBV6-6; clone size: .; CDR3 protein: CASRPLEETQYF; CDR3 DNA: TGTGCCAGCAGACCCCTAGAAGAGACCCAGTACTTC